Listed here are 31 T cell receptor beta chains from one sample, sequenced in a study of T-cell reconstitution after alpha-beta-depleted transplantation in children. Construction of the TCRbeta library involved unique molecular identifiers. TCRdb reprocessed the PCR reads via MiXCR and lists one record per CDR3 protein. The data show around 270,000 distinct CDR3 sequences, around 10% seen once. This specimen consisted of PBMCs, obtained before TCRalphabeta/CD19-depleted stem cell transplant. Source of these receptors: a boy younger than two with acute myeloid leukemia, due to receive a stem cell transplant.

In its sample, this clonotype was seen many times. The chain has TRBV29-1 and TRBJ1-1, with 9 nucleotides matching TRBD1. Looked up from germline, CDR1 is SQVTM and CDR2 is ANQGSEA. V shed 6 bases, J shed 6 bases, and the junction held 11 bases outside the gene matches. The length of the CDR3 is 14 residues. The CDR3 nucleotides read TGCAGCGTCTTATTAATGACAGGGGGATCTGAAGCTTTCTTT. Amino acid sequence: CSVLLMTGGSEAFF.

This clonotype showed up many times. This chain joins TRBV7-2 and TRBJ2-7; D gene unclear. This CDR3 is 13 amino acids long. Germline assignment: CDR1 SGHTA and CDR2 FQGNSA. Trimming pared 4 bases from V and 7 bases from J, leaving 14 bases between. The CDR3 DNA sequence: TGTGCCAGCAGCTCGCAAGTCGGCGGAGAGCAGTACTTC. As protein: CASSSQVGGEQYF.

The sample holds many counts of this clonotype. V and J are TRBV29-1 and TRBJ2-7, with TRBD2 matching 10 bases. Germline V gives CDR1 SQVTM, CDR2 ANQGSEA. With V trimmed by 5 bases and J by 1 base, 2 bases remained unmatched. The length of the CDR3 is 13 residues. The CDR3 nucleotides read TGCAGCGTTAGGACTAGCGGATCCTACGAGCAGTACTTC. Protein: CSVRTSGSYEQYF.

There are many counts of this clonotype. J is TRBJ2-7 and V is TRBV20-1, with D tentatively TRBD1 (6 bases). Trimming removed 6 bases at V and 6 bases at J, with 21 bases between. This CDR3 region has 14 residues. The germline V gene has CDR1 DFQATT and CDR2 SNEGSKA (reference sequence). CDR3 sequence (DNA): TGCAGTGCCAGCACCACTCAGGGGAAGAGCGAGCAGTACTTC. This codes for CSASTTQGKSEQYF.

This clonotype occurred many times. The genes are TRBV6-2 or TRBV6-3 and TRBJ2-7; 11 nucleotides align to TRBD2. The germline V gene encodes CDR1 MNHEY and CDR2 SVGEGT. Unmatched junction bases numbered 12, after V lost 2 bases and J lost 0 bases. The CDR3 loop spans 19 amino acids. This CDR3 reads CASSYATSGSRGSSYEQYF. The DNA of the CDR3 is TGTGCCAGCAGTTACGCCACTAGCGGGAGCCGGGGGAGCTCCTACGAGCAGTACTTC.

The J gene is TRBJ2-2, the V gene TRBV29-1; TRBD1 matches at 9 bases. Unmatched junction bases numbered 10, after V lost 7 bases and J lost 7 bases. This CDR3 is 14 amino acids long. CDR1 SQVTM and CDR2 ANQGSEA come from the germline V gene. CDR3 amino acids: CSGAGTGTSGELFF. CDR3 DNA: TGCAGCGGCGCCGGGACAGGGACGAGCGGGGAGCTGTTTTTT.

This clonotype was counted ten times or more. CDR3 in DNA: TGCAGTGCCGCCCACAGTCTAGCCAAAAACATTCAGTACTTC. It codes for CSAAHSLAKNIQYF. The chain employs TRBV20-1 and TRBJ2-4; D remains unclear. The CDR3 length is 14 residues. Germline loops: CDR1 DFQATT, CDR2 SNEGSKA (reference sequence). Trimming pared 6 bases from V and 0 bases from J, leaving 12 bases between.

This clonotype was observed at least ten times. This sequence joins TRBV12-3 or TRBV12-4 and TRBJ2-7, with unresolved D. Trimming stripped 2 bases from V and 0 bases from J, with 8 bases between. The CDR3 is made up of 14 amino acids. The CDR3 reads CASSLTVGSYEQYF. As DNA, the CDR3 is TGTGCCAGCAGTTTAACAGTGGGCTCCTACGAGCAGTACTTC.

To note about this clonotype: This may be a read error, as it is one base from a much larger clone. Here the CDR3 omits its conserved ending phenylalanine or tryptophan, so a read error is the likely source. As DNA, the CDR3 is TGCAGCGTTGCCGGGGCCTATGGCTACACCCTC. It encodes CSVAGAYGYTL. The chain couples TRBV29-1 to TRBJ1-2; TRBD1 is a possible D gene (5 bases). The CDR3 extends over 11 amino acids. The germline V gene has CDR1 SQVTM and CDR2 ANQGSEA. V lost 4 bases and J lost 4, with 7 bases in between.

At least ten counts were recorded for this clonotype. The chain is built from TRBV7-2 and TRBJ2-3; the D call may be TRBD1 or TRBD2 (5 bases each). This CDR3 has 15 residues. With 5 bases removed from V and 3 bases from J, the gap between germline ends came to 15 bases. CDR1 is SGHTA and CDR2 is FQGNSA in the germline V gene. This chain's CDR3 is CASSTHGARTDTQYF. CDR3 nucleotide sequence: TGTGCCAGCAGCACCCACGGGGCGCGGACAGATACGCAGTATTTT.

The CDR3 loop is CASSFGGAPGELFF. In DNA form, the CDR3 reads TGTGCCAGCAGCTTTGGCGGGGCTCCCGGGGAGCTGTTTTTT. This chain connects TRBV11-2 to TRBJ2-2, with a weak D call TRBD2 (6 bases). This CDR3 contains 14 residues. Trimming stripped 3 bases from V and 6 bases from J, with 11 bases between. Germline V gene sequence: CDR1 SGHAT, CDR2 FQNNGV.

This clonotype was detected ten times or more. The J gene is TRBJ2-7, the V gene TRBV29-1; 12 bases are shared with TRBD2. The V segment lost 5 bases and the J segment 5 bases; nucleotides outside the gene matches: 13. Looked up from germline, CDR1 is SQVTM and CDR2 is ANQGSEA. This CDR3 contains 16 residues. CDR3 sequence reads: CSVRTDKTSGSHEQYF. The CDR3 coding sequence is TGCAGCGTTCGGACAGACAAGACTAGCGGGAGCCACGAGCAGTACTTC.

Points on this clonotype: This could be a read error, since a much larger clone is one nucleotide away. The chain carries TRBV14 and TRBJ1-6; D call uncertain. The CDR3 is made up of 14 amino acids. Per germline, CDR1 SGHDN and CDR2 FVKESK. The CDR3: CASSPSSYNAPLHF. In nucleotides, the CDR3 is TGTGCCAGCAGCCCGAGCTCCTATAATGCACCCCTCCACTTT.

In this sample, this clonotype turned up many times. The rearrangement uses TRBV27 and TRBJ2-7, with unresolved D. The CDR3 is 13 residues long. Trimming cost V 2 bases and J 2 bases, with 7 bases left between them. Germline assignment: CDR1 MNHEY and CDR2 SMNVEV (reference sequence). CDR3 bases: TGTGCCAGCAGTTTAAAGGTTACCTACGAGCAGTACTTC. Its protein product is CASSLKVTYEQYF.

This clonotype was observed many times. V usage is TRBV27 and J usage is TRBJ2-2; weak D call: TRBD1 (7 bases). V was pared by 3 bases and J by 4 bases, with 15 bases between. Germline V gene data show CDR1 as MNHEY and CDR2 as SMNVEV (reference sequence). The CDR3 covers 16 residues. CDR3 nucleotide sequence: TGTGCCAGCAGTTTGCAGGGGGGTCGGACCACCGGGGAGCTGTTTTTT. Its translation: CASSLQGGRTTGELFF.

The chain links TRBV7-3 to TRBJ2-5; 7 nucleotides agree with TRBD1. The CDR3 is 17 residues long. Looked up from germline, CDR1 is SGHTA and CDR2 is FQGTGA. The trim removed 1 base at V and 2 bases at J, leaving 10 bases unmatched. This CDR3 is CASSLNGPGTVQETQYF. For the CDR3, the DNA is TGTGCCAGCAGCTTAAATGGCCCCGGGACAGTACAAGAGACCCAGTACTTC.

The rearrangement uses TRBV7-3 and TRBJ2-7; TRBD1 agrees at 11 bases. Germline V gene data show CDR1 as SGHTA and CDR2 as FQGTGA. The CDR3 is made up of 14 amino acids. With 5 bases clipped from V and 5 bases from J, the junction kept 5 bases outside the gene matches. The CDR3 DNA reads TGTGCCAGCAGCCCCGGACAGGGGGCCCACGAGCAGTACTTC. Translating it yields CASSPGQGAHEQYF.

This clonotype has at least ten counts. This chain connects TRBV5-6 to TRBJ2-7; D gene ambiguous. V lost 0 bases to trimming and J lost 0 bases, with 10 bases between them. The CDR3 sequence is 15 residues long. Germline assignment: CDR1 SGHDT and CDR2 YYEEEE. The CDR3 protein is CASSLEETASYEQYF. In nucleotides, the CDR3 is TGTGCCAGCAGCTTGGAGGAGACGGCCTCCTACGAGCAGTACTTC. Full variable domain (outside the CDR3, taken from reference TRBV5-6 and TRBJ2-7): DAGVTQSPTHLIKTRGQQVTLRCSPKSGHDTVSWYQQALGQGPQFIFQYYEEEERQRGNFPDRFSGHQFPNYSSELNVNALLLGDSALYLCASSLEETASYEQYFGPGTRLTVT.

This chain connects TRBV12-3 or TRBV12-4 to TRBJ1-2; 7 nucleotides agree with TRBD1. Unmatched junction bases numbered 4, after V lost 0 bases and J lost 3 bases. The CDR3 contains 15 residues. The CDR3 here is CASSLARTGHYGYTF. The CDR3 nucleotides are TGTGCCAGCAGTTTAGCTAGGACAGGCCACTATGGCTACACCTTC.

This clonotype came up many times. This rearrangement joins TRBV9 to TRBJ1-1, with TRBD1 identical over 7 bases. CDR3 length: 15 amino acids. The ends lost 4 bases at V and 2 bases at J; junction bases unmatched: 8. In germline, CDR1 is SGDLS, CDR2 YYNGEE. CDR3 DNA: TGTGCCAGCAGCCCAGGGGGGCACTCTAACACTGAAGCTTTCTTT. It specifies CASSPGGHSNTEAFF.

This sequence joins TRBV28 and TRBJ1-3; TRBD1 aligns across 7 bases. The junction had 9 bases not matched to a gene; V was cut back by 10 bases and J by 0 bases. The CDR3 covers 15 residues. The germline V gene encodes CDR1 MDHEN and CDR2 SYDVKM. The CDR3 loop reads CATSGGSFSGNTIYF. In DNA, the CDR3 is TGTGCCACCTCAGGGGGTTCCTTCTCTGGAAACACCATATATTTT.

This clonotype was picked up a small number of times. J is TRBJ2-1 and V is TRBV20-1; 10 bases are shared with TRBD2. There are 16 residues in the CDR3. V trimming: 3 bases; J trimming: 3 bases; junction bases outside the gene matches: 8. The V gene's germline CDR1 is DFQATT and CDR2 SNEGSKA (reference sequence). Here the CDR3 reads CSASTLPSGGYNEQFF. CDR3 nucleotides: TGCAGTGCTAGCACTCTGCCTAGCGGGGGCTACAATGAGCAGTTCTTC.

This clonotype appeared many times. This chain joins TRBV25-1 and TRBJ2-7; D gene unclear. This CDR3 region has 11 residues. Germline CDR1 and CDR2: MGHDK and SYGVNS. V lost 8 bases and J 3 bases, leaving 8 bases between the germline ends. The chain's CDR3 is CASGVLYEQYF. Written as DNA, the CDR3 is TGTGCCAGCGGGGTCCTCTACGAGCAGTACTTC.

The CDR3 reads CASSVIRESETQYF. CDR3 nucleotide sequence: TGTGCCAGCAGCGTGATCCGGGAGTCTGAGACCCAGTACTTC. V usage is TRBV5-4 and J usage is TRBJ2-5; perhaps TRBD2 as D (6 bases). The V and J ends lost 4 bases and 5 bases respectively, with 15 bases between them. The V gene's germline CDR1 is SGHNT and CDR2 YYREEE (reference sequence). This CDR3 has 14 amino acids. Full variable domain (remainder filled in from reference TRBV5-4 and TRBJ2-5): ETGVTQSPTHLIKTRGQQVTLRCSSQSGHNTVSWYQQALGQGPQFIFQYYREEENGRGNFPPRFSGLQFPNYSSELNVNALELDDSALYLCASSVIRESETQYFGPGTRLLVL.

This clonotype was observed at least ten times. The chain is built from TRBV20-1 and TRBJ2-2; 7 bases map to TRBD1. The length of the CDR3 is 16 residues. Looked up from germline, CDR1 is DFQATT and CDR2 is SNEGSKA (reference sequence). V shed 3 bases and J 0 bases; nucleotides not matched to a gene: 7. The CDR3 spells CSARRQGQTNTGELFF. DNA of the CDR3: TGCAGTGCTAGGAGGCAGGGACAGACGAACACCGGGGAGCTGTTTTTT.

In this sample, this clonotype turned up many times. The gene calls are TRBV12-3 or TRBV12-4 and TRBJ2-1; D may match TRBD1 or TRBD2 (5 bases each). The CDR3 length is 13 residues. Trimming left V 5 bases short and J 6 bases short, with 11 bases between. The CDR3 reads CASSPSGSNEQFF. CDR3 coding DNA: TGTGCCAGCAGTCCCTCAGGGAGCAATGAGCAGTTCTTC.

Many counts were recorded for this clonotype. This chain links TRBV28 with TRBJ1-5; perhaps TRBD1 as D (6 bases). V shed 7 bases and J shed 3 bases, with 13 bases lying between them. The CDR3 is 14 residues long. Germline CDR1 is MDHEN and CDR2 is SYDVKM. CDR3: CASMVRQVNQPQHF. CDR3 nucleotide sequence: TGTGCCAGCATGGTTCGACAGGTCAATCAGCCCCAGCATTTT.

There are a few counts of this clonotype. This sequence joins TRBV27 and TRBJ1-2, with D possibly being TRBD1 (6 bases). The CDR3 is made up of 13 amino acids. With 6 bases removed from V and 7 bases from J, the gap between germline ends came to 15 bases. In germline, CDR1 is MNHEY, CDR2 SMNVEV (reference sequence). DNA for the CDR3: TGTGCCAGCAGCCACATGGGGGGCGGTGGCTACACCTTC. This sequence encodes CASSHMGGGGYTF.

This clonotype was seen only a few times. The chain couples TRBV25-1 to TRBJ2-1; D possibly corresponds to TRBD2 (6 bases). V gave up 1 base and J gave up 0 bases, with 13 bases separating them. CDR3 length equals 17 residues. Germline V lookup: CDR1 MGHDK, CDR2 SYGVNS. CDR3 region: CASSEFGGRSSYNEQFF. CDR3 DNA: TGTGCCAGCAGTGAATTTGGAGGGAGGAGCTCCTACAATGAGCAGTTCTTC.

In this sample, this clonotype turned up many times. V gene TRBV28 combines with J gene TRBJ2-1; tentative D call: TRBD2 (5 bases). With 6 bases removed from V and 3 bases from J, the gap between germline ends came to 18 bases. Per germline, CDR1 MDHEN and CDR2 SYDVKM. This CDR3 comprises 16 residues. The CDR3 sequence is CASRPTSTANYNEQFF. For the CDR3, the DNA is TGTGCCAGCAGACCCACTAGTACAGCCAACTACAATGAGCAGTTCTTC.

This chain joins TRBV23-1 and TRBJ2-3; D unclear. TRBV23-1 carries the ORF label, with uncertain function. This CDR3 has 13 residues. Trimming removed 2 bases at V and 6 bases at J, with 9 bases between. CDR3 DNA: TGCGCCAGCAGTCAACTTAGGCAGGATACGCAGTATTTT. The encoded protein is CASSQLRQDTQYF.